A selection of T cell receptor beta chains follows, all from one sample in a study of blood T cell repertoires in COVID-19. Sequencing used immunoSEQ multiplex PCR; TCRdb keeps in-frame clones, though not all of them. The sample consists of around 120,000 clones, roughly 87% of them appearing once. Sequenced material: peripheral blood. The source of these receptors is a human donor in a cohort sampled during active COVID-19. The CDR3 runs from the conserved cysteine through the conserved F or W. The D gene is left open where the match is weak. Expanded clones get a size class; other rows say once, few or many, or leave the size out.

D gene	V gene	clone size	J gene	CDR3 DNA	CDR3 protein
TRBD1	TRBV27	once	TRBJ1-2	TGTGCCAGCAGTTCACTAGGGGGCAGTGGCTACACCTTC	CASSSLGGSGYTF
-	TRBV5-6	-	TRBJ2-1	TGTGCCAGCAGCTCGCACGGGACTTTCTACAATGAGCAGTTCTTC	CASSSHGTFYNEQFF
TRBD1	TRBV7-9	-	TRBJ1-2	TGTGCCAGCAGCTTACTTACGGGCAGGGGGGATGGCTACACCTTC	CASSLLTGRGDGYTF
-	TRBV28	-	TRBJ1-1	TGTGCCAGCAGACAGGAATTACTAAAGACTGAAGCTTTCTTT	CASRQELLKTEAFF
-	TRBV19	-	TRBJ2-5	TGTGCCAGTAGCCTGACAGGCGTACAAGAGACCCAGTACTTC	CASSLTGVQETQYF
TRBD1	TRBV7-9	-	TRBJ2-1	TGTGCCAGCAGCCCCGGGTGGCAGGGGGCGAAAGGCAAGCAGTTCTTC	CASSPGWQGAKGKQFF
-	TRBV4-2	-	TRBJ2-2	TGTGCCAGCAGCCAAGACACAGGCACCGGGGAGCTGTTTTTT	CASSQDTGTGELFF
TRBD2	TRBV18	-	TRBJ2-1	TGTGCCAGCTCACCATCTCTAGCGGGATTATACAATGAGCAGTTCTTC	CASSPSLAGLYNEQFF
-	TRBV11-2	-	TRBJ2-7	TGTGCCAGCAGCTTACAGCCTCGGGCCTACGAGCAGTACTTC	CASSLQPRAYEQYF
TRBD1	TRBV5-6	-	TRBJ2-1	TGTGCCAGCAGCCACAGGGGTAGGGATGAGCAGTTCTTC	CASSHRGRDEQFF
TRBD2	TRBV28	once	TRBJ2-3	TGTGCCAGCAGTTTGCCGGGACTAGCGGGAGCGTCTAGCACAGATACGCAGTATTTT	CASSLPGLAGASSTDTQYF
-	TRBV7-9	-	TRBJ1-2	TGTGCCAGCAGCAATGGACAGACTGGGTCTCGTGGCTACACCTTC	CASSNGQTGSRGYTF
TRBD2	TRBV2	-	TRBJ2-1	TGTGCCAGCAACTTCGGGTTGGGACTAGCGGGAGGCAATGAGCAGTTCTTC	CASNFGLGLAGGNEQFF
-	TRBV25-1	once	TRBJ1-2	TGTGCCAGCAGTGAATTTCGGGTTAGCGCCTACACCTTC	CASSEFRVSAYTF
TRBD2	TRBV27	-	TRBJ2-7	TGTGCCAGCAGTTCAAACGGACTAGCGGGAGGGCCCTCCGAGCAGTACTTC	CASSSNGLAGGPSEQYF
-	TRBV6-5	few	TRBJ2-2	TGTGCCAGCAGCCGGGGGGCGCTGGGCACCGGGGAGCTGTTTTTT	CASSRGALGTGELFF
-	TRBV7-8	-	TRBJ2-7	TGTGCCAGCAGCGAAGACAGATTGTACGAGCAGTACTTC	CASSEDRLYEQYF
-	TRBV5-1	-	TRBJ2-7	TGCGCCAGCAGCTTGGGTGGAGTATCCTACGAGCAGTACTTC	CASSLGGVSYEQYF
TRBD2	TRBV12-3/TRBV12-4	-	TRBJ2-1	TGTGCCAGCAGTAGCGGGAGCGGGTATGAGCAGTTCTTC	CASSSGSGYEQFF
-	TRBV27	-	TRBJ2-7	TGTGCCAGCAGTTTATCGATGCCGGTGCCCTACGAGCAGTACTTC	CASSLSMPVPYEQYF
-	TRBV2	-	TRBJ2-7	TGTGCCAGCAGTGGCCAGCGGAACGTCTACGAGCAGTACTTC	CASSGQRNVYEQYF
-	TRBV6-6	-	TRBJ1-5	TGTGCCAGCAGTTACTCGGTGCGGTATAGCAATCAGCCCCAGCATTTT	CASSYSVRYSNQPQHF
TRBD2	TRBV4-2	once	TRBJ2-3	TGTGCCAGCAGCCAATCTAGCGGCTACACAGATACGCAGTATTTT	CASSQSSGYTDTQYF
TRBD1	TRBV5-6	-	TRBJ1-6	TGTGCCAGCAGCTTGGGACAGGGTTCCTATAATTCACCCCTCCACTTT	CASSLGQGSYNSPLHF
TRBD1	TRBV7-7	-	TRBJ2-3	TGTGCTAGCAGCTTAGGACAGGGGATTTTGGATACGCAGTATTTT	CASSLGQGILDTQYF
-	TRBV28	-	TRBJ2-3	TGTGCCAGCAGTTGGACCGGGGTAGATACGCAGTATTTT	CASSWTGVDTQYF
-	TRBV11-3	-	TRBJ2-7	TGTGCCAGCAGCCAAGCGGGCCTAAACTCCTACGAGCAGTACTTC	CASSQAGLNSYEQYF
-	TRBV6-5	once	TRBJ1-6	TGTGCCAGCAGTTATAAGAGAAGCTCCTATAATTCACCCCTCCACTTT	CASSYKRSSYNSPLHF
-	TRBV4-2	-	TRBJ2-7	TGTGCCAGCAGCCAAGAAGGACTTCACCCTAGCTCCTACGAGCAGTACTTC	CASSQEGLHPSSYEQYF
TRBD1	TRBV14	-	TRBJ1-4	TGTGCCAGCAGCCGGGACAGGGGGAATGAAAAACTGTTTTTT	CASSRDRGNEKLFF
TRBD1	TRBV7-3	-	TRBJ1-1	TGTGCCAGCAGCGCACAGGGGGCGGACACTGAAGCTTTCTTT	CASSAQGADTEAFF
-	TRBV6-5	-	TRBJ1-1	TGTGCCAGCAGCCCCGGGGAGGCCCTGAACACTGAAGCTTTCTTT	CASSPGEALNTEAFF